This note documents a single T cell receptor (beta chain) sequence. Its antigen remains unknown. It was with 60 Vbeta and 13 Jbeta primers that the PCR ran. Here immunoSEQ multiplex PCR was the method, and the copy in TCRdb shows in-frame clones only, minus some. The data contain about 220,000 clones, 75% to 80% of them singletons. This sample is drawn from a study of cytomegalovirus exposure and HLA in healthy donors. Study information: Earlier results showed 117 million unique TCR beta sequences derived from approximately 170 million T cells. Among the 350 to 500 donors who were genotyped, roughly 86% fell in the genetic ancestry cluster that is associated with self-reported Caucasian donors.

Study observations and caveats: In a later analysis, HLA-associated TCR beta chains were more clonally expanded than equally common others. In an earlier analysis, about 90% or about 30%: the productive usage of most TCR beta V segments.

The sequence was collected from a male donor in good health and CMV-seronegative. The specimen sequenced was PBMCs.

The CDR3 sequence: CASSPTGQTYGYTF. As DNA, the CDR3 is TGTGCCAGCAGTCCTACGGGACAGACCTATGGCTACACCTTC. The V and J genes are TRBV28 and TRBJ1-2; 7 bases line up with TRBD1. This CDR3 is built from 14 residues. Looked up from germline, CDR1 is MDHEN and CDR2 is SYDVKM. The J segment lost 4 bases and the V segment lost 5 bases, leaving 7 bases of the junction unmatched.